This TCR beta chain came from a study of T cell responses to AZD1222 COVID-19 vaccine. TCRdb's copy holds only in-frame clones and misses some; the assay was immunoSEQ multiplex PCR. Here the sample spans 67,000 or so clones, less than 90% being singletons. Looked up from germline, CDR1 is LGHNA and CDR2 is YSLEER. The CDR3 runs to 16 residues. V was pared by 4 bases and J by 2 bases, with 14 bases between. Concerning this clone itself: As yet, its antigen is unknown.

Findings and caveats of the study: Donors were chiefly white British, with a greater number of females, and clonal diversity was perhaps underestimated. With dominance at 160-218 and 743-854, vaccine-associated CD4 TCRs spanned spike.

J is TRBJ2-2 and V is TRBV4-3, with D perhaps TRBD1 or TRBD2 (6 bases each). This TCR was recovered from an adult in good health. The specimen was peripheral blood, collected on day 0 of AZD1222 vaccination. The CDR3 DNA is TGCGCCAGCAGCCCACGGGGGACAACCAACACCGGGGAGCTGTTTTTT. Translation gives CASSPRGTTNTGELFF.